This TCR beta chain originates from a study of regulatory T cells in long-lasting Graves disease. This clonotype was found many times. HTBI primers from iRepertoire and Arm-PCR of CDR3 regions yielded the TCR beta libraries. TCRdb called the multiplex PCR reads again in MiXCR, with one record for every CDR3 protein. Altogether about 420,000 distinct CDR3 sequences are present, roughly 17% being singletons, with the ten largest covering roughly 23%. Time point given: newly diagnosed GD, antithyroid drugs for less than 3 months. PBMC RNA was the source of the TCR library. This sample was shared with a second study, whose subject was T cells in Graves' hyperthyroidism and ophthalmopathy.

Sequenced material: peripheral blood mononuclear cells (PBMCs), taken at new diagnosis, from a patient treated with antithyroid drugs. The clonotype comes from a woman aged 18-29 years with Graves disease.

CDR3 sequence: CASSSYGTSGNEQYF. Here the CDR3 DNA reads TGTGCCAGCAGTTCCTACGGGACTAGCGGGAACGAGCAGTACTTC. The chain is built from TRBV27 and TRBJ2-7; TRBD2 agrees at 13 bases. Germline CDR1 and CDR2: MNHEY and SMNVEV (reference sequence). The CDR3 spans 15 residues. The junction had 5 bases not matched to a gene; V was cut back by 4 bases and J by 5 bases.